What follows are 20 T cell receptor beta chains derived from one specimen sequenced in a study of blood T cell repertoires in COVID-19. Measured with immunoSEQ multiplex PCR; TCRdb has only the in-frame clones, and not every one. The repertoire has roughly 54,000 clones, 70% to 90% of them found once; the top ten carry around 28%. The material sequenced was peripheral blood. The receptors were gathered from a human donor in a cohort sampled during active COVID-19.

The rearrangement joins TRBV4-1 to TRBJ2-1; 13 nucleotides agree with TRBD2. Trimming cost V 2 bases and J 7 bases; bases outside gene matches: 8. This CDR3 has 17 amino acids. Germline loops: CDR1 MGHRA, CDR2 YSYEKL. CDR3 bases: TGCGCCAGCAGCCAACCTGGACTAGCGGGAGTAGGTAATGAGCAGTTCTTC. Protein sequence: CASSQPGLAGVGNEQFF.

This clone has a handful of counts. V and J are TRBV7-8 and TRBJ1-2; 10 bases are a match to TRBD1. CDR3 length: 15 residues. Germline CDR1 reads SGHVS; CDR2 reads FQNEAQ. The J segment lost 3 bases and the V segment lost 1 base, leaving 2 bases of the junction unmatched. The CDR3 DNA reads as TGTGCCAGCAGCTTAGATGGGACAGGGGACTATGGCTACACCTTC. This sequence encodes CASSLDGTGDYGYTF. The entire variable domain, with the rest obtained from reference TRBV7-8 and TRBJ1-2, is as follows: GAGVSQSPRYKVAKRGQDVALRCDPISGHVSLFWYQQALGQGPEFLTYFQNEAQLDKSGLPSDRFFAERPEGSVSTLKIQRTQQEDSAVYLCASSLDGTGDYGYTFGSGTRLTVV.

The genes are TRBV24-1 and TRBJ2-7, with 7 positions matching TRBD1. The V segment lost 4 bases and the J segment 7 bases; nucleotides outside the gene matches: 6. CDR1 is KGHDR and CDR2 is SFDVKD in the germline V gene. This CDR3 contains 13 residues. In DNA form, the CDR3 reads TGTGCCACCAGTGACAGACAGGGTCAAGAGCAGTACTTC. This codes for CATSDRQGQEQYF.

The gene calls are TRBV7-2 and TRBJ2-7; no reliable D call. The CDR3 loop spans 12 amino acids. CDR1 is SGHTA and CDR2 is FQGNSA in the germline V gene. The V end lost 2 bases, the J end lost 6 bases, and 8 bases lay between the germline ends. CDR3 loop: CASSLIGREQYF. CDR3 in DNA: TGTGCCAGCAGCTTAATTGGGCGCGAGCAGTACTTC.

This clone is labeled medium-sized. The chain employs TRBV11-2 and TRBJ2-2, with TRBD2 matching over 8 bases. This CDR3 contains 15 residues. Trimming cost V 3 bases and J 7 bases; bases outside gene matches: 7. From germline, CDR1 is SGHAT and CDR2 FQNNGV. The CDR3 reads CASSLAGGPSGELFF. The CDR3 DNA sequence: TGTGCCAGCAGCTTGGCGGGGGGCCCGAGCGGGGAGCTGTTTTTT.

This sequence joins TRBV7-8 and TRBJ2-5; D is possibly TRBD1 (5 bases). Trimming shortened V by 2 bases and J by 4 bases, and 11 bases separated the two germline ends. The CDR3 extends over 14 amino acids. The V gene's germline CDR1 is SGHVS and CDR2 FQNEAQ. CDR3 in amino acids: CASSLSSRGETQYF. CDR3 nucleotide sequence: TGTGCCAGCAGCTTAAGTTCAAGGGGAGAGACCCAGTACTTC.

The chain recombines TRBV7-9 with TRBJ1-1; tentatively, D is TRBD1 (6 bases). The CDR3 is made up of 19 amino acids. Germline-derived CDR1 and CDR2 are SEHNR and FQNEAQ (reference sequence). The germline V and J ends were trimmed by 2 bases and 0 bases, with 22 bases remaining between them. The CDR3 region is CASSLLDRHHGTMNTEAFF. CDR3 coding DNA: TGTGCCAGCAGCTTATTAGACCGGCATCACGGGACAATGAACACTGAAGCTTTCTTT.

In its sample, this clone was seen once. The rearrangement joins TRBV18 to TRBJ2-7; TRBD2 aligns across 13 bases. Germline V CDR1 and CDR2: KGHSH, LQKENI. The CDR3 length is 15 residues. Trimming at V came to 5 bases and at J to 6 bases, leaving 7 bases not matched to a gene. CDR3: CASSGGTSGIREQYF. The CDR3 DNA sequence: TGTGCCAGCTCAGGAGGGACTAGCGGGATTCGCGAGCAGTACTTC.

This chain links TRBV25-1 with TRBJ2-7; TRBD2 matches 8 bases. Germline CDR1 and CDR2: MGHDK and SYGVNS. With 8 bases clipped from V and 2 bases from J, the junction kept 5 bases outside the gene matches. CDR3 size: 13 residues. The CDR3 nucleotides are TGTGCCAGCGAAAGGACTAGCACCTACGAGCAGTACTTC. It codes for CASERTSTYEQYF.

This clone appeared a single time. The chain joins TRBV5-1 to TRBJ1-1; a possible D gene is TRBD1 (5 bases). V dropped 4 bases and J dropped 2 bases, with 15 bases sitting between them. The CDR3 has 15 amino acids. The V gene's germline CDR1 is SGHRS and CDR2 YFSETQ. Here the CDR3 reads CASSAGAGGNTEAFF. CDR3 coding DNA: TGCGCCAGCAGCGCCGGGGCGGGGGGTAACACTGAAGCTTTCTTT.

The chain joins TRBV18 to TRBJ1-1; 8 nucleotides line up with TRBD1. This CDR3 is 13 amino acids long. Germline V gene lookup returns CDR1 KGHSH and CDR2 LQKENI. With V trimmed by 7 bases and J by 5 bases, 6 bases remained unmatched. Written as DNA, the CDR3 is TGTGCCAGCTGGGAAAGACAGGGGACTGAAGCTTTCTTT. Amino acids: CASWERQGTEAFF. The entire variable domain, with the rest obtained from reference TRBV18 and TRBJ1-1, is as follows: NAGVMQNPRHLVRRRGQEARLRCSPMKGHSHVYWYRQLPEEGLKFMVYLQKENIIDESGMPKERFSAEFPKEGPSILRIQQVVRGDSAAYFCASWERQGTEAFFGQGTRLTVV.

This chain joins TRBV6-4 and TRBJ1-5, with D possibly being TRBD1 (6 bases). Germline-derived CDR1 and CDR2 are MRHNA and SNTAGT. Trimming removed 4 bases from V and 4 bases from J, with 17 bases in between. The CDR3 totals 16 residues. The CDR3 bases are TGTGCCAGCAGTGCGCGCGCACAGGGCGGGAATCAGCCCCAGCATTTT. This translates into CASSARAQGGNQPQHF.

This chain connects TRBV4-2 to TRBJ2-5; D possibly corresponds to TRBD2 (7 bases). The germline V and J ends were trimmed by 5 bases and 5 bases, with 12 bases remaining between them. CDR1 LGHNA and CDR2 YNFKEQ come from the germline V gene. There are 13 residues in the CDR3. CDR3 nucleotides: TGTGCCAGCAGCTTCGGGGGGCAGGAGACCCAGTACTTC. This translates into CASSFGGQETQYF.

The gene calls are TRBV30 and TRBJ1-1, with TRBD1 identical over 7 bases. V was pared by 6 bases and J by 3 bases, with 7 bases of the junction left unmatched. Germline V gene data show CDR1 as GTSNPN and CDR2 as SVGIG (reference sequence). The CDR3 contains 13 residues. The CDR3 reads CACHTGVYTEAFF. In DNA form, the CDR3 reads TGTGCCTGCCATACAGGGGTGTACACTGAAGCTTTCTTT.

The J gene is TRBJ2-5, the V gene TRBV4-2; D is undetermined. This CDR3 has 15 amino acids. Germline V gene lookup returns CDR1 LGHNA and CDR2 YNFKEQ. The V gene lost 0 bases and the J gene lost 3 bases, with 11 bases spanning the gap. CDR3: CASSQEGSWEETQYF. The CDR3 nucleotides are TGTGCCAGCAGCCAAGAGGGCTCGTGGGAAGAGACCCAGTACTTC.

The genes are TRBV5-1 and TRBJ1-1; tentative D call: TRBD1 (6 bases). This CDR3 is 15 amino acids long. The germline gives CDR1 SGHRS, CDR2 YFSETQ. With 0 bases removed from V and 0 bases from J, the gap between germline ends came to 9 bases. The CDR3 reads CASSLVGGLNTEAFF. In DNA, the CDR3 is TGCGCCAGCAGCTTGGTCGGGGGGCTGAACACTGAAGCTTTCTTT.

V gene TRBV12-3 or TRBV12-4 combines with J gene TRBJ2-1; the D gene is possibly TRBD2 (6 bases). Trimming took off 5 bases at V and 5 bases at J, with 10 bases between the two ends. The CDR3 is 13 amino acids. Here the CDR3 reads CASSRTTHNEQFF. For the CDR3, the DNA is TGTGCCAGCAGTAGGACTACCCACAATGAGCAGTTCTTC.

The rearrangement links TRBV30 to TRBJ1-4; TRBD1 matches at 9 bases. The germline gives CDR1 GTSNPN, CDR2 SVGIG (reference sequence). The CDR3 runs 13 residues. J gave up 7 bases and V 5 bases, and 5 bases lay outside the gene matches. The CDR3 DNA is TGTGCCTGGGGGACAGGGCCTGCTGAAAAACTGTTTTTT. Its protein product is CAWGTGPAEKLFF.

CDR3 DNA sequence: TGTGCCTGGAGTGTAGGCAGGGGCGGGCAGCCCCAGCATTTT. Its translation: CAWSVGRGGQPQHF. V is TRBV30 and J is TRBJ1-5, with D perhaps TRBD1 (6 bases). This CDR3 has 14 residues. Germline CDR1 and CDR2: GTSNPN and SVGIG (reference sequence). V was pared by 0 bases and J by 7 bases, with 13 bases between. The full variable domain, rest sourced from reference TRBV30 and TRBJ1-5, is SQTIHQWPATLVQPVGSPLSLECTVEGTSNPNLYWYRQAAGRGLQLLFYSVGIGQISSEVPQNLSASRPQDRQFILSSKKLLLSDSGFYLCAWSVGRGGQPQHFGDGTRLSIL.

V usage is TRBV19 and J usage is TRBJ2-7, with D possibly TRBD2 on 7 matching bases. The germline V gene encodes CDR1 LNHDA and CDR2 SQIVND (reference sequence). Trimming stripped 1 base from V and 6 bases from J, with 19 bases between. CDR3 length equals 16 residues. The CDR3 DNA is TGTGCCAGTAGTATAGTTGGAACAGGGAGGGTAATCGAGCAGTACTTC. Protein product: CASSIVGTGRVIEQYF.